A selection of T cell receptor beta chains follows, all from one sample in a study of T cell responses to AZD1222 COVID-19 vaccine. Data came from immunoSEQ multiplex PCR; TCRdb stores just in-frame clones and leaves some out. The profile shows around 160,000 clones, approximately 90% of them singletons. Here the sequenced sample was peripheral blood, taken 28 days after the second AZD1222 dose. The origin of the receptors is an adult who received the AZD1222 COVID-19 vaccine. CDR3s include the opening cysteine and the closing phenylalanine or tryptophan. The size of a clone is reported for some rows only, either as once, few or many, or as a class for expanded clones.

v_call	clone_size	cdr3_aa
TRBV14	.	CASSPSRLALVGEQFF
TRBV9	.	CASSVGRHQVQGGYTF
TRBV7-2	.	CASLPTLAAGELFF
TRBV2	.	CATHRALRDLTYEQYF
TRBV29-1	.	CSGCSGLNTEAFF
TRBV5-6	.	CASSPMGPDTQYF
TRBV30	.	CAWSRQGRLNEKLFF
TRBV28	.	CASSSPQAGGNTIYF
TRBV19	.	CASRLGSNQPQHF
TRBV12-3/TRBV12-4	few	CASSILPGEQFF
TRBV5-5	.	CASSLTTGELFF
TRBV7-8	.	CASSPRLAGRNEQFF
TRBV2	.	CASSPSLRRLTEAFF
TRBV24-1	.	CATAPGGSGYGYTF
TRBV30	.	CAWSAFWNTQYF
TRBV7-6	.	CASSSTASSGNTIYF
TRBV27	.	CASSWAGANQPQHF
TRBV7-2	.	CASSPRTSGRAADTQYF
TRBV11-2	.	CASSRRGGDTGELFF
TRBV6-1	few	CASSDKRQMNTEAFF
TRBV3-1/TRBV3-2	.	CASSQGGEYTEAFF
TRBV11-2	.	CASRYIDRGDEQFF
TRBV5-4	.	CASSFGRETQYF
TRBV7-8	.	CASSLKTGYQNYNSPLHF
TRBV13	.	CASSTGQGSAIGELFF
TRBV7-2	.	CASSLGPGTGTYEQYF
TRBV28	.	CATVGHLASGNTIYF
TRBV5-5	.	CASSETGGSYNEQFF
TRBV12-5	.	CASGPPTGPLAKNIQYF
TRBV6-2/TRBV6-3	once	CASSHRGTAEAFF
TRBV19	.	CASSITASTNEKLFF
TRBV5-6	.	CASSLPGHGSSTNEKLFF
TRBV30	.	CAWTPRGGTYEQYF
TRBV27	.	CASSLGQGLGQPQHF
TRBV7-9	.	CASRSGGSSYEQYF
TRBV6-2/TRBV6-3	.	CASSFSATGEQYF
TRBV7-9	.	CASSFPGLAGVGTGELFF
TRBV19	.	CASSIGGSEQYF
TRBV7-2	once	CASSWDRVNTEAFF
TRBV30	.	CAWSQRGQDAFF